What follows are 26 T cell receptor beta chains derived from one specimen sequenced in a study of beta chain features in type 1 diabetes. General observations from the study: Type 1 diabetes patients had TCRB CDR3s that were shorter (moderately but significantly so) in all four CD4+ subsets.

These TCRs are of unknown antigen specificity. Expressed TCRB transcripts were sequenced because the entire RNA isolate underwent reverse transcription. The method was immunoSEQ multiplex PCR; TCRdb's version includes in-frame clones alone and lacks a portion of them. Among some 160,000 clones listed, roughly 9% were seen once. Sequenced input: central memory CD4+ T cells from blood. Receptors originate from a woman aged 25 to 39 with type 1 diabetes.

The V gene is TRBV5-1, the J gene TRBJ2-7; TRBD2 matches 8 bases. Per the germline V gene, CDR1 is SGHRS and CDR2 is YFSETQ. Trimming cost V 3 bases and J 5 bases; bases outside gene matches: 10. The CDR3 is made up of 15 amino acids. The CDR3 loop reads CASSWLRGAGNEQYF. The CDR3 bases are TGCGCCAGCAGCTGGCTGCGGGGGGCTGGCAACGAGCAGTACTTC.

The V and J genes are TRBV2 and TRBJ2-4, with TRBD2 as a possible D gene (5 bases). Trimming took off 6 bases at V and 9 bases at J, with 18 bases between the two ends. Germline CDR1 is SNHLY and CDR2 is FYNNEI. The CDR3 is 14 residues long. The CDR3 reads CASREDPGNGIQYF. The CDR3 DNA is TGTGCCAGCAGGGAGGACCCCGGGAACGGCATTCAGTACTTC.

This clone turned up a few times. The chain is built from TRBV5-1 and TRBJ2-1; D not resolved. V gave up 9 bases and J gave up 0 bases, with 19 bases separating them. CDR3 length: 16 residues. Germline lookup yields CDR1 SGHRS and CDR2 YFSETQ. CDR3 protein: CATQLGSASSYNEQFF. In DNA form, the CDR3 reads TGCGCCACCCAACTCGGAAGCGCAAGCTCCTACAATGAGCAGTTCTTC.

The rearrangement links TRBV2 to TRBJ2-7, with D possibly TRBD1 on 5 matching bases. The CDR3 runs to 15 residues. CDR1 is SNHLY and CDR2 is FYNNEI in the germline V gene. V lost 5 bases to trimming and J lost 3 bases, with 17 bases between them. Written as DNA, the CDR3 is TGTGCCAGCAGTTCCCGGACACTATCGAGCTACGAGCAGTACTTC. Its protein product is CASSSRTLSSYEQYF.

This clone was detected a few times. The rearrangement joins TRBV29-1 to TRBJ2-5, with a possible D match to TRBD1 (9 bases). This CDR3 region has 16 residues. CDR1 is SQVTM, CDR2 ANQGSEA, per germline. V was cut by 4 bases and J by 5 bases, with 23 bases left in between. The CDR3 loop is CSVGAPDRGGGETQYF. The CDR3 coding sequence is TGCAGCGTTGGTGCCCCGGACAGGGGCGGGGGGGAGACCCAGTACTTC.

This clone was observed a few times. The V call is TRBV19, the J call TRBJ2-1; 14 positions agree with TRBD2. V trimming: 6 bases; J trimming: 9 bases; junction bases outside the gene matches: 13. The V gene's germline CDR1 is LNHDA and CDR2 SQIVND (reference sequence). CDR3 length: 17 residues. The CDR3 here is CASSNDGTSGSSTEQFF. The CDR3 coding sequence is TGTGCCAGTAGCAATGACGGGACTAGCGGGAGTTCGACTGAGCAGTTCTTC.

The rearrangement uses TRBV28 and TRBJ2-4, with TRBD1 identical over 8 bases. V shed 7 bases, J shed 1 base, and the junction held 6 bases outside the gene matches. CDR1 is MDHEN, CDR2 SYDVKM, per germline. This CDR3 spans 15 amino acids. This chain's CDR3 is CASTPTGEAKNIQYF. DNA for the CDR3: TGTGCCAGCACCCCGACAGGGGAGGCCAAAAACATTCAGTACTTC.

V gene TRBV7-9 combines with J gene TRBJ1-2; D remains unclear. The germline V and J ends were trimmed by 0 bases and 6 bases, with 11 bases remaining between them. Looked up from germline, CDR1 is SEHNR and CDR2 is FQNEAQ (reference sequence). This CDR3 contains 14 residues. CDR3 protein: CASSLAGGGDGYTF. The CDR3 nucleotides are TGTGCCAGCAGCTTAGCGGGTGGAGGAGATGGCTACACCTTC.

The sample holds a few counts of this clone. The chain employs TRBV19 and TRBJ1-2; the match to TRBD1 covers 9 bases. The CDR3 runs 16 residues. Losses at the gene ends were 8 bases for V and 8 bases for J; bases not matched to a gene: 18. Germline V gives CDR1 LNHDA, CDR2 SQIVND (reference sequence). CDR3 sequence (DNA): TGTGCCAGTCAAGCCGGGACAGGGTCGGCTAGGTCGGGCTACACCTTC. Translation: CASQAGTGSARSGYTF. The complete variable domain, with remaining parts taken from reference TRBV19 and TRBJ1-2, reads DGGITQSPKYLFRKEGQNVTLSCEQNLNHDAMYWYRQDPGQGLRLIYYSQIVNDFQKGDIAEGYSVSREKKESFPLTVTSAQKNPTAFYLCASQAGTGSARSGYTFGSGTRLTVV.

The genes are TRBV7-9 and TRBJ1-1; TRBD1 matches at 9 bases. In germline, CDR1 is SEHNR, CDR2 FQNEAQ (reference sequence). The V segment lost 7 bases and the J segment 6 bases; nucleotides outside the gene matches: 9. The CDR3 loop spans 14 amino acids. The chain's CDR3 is CASTAGTGTSEAFF. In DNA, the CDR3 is TGTGCCAGCACAGCCGGGACAGGGACGTCTGAAGCTTTCTTT.

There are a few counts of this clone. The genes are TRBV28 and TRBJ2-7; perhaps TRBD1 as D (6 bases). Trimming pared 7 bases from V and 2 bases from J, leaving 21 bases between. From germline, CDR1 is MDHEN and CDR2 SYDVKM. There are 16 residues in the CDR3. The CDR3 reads CASTPFTGPRAYEQYF. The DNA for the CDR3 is TGTGCCAGCACCCCATTTACAGGGCCCCGCGCCTACGAGCAGTACTTC.

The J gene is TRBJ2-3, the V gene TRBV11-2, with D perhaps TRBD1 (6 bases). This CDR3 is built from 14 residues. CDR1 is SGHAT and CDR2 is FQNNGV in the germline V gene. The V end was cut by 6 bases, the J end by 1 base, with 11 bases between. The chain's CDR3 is CASSPGGGTDTQYF. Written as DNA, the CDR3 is TGTGCCAGCAGTCCTGGGGGCGGCACAGATACGCAGTATTTT.

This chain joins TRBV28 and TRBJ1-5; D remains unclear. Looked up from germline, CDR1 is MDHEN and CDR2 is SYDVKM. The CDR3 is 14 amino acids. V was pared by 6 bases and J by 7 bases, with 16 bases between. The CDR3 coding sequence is TGTGCCAGCAGCAGACATGAACGCGGGCAGCCCCAGCATTTT. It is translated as CASSRHERGQPQHF. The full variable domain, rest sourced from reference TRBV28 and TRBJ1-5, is DVKVTQSSRYLVKRTGEKVFLECVQDMDHENMFWYRQDPGLGLRLIYFSYDVKMKEKGDIPEGYSVSREKKERFSLILESASTNQTSMYLCASSRHERGQPQHFGDGTRLSIL.

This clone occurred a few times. For the CDR3, the DNA is TGTGCCAGCAGTTACAACGAGCGGGACTACAATGAGCAGTTCTTC. This codes for CASSYNERDYNEQFF. The V gene is TRBV6-5, the J gene TRBJ2-1; TRBD2 matches at 7 bases. V was clipped by 2 bases and J by 3 bases; unmatched bases: 4. In germline, CDR1 is MNHEY, CDR2 SVGAGI. This CDR3 spans 15 amino acids.

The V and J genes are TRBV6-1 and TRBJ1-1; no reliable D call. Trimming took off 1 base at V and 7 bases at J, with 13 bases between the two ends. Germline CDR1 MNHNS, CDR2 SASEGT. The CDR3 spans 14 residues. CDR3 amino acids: CASSEVIGRLEAFF. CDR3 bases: TGTGCCAGCAGTGAAGTCATAGGGAGGCTTGAAGCTTTCTTT.

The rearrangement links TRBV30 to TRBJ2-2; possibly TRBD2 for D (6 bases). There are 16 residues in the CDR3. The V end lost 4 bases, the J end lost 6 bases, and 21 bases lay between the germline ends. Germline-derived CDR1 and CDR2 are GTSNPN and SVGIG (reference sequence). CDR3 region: CAWIDWGRRGAGELFF. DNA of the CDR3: TGTGCCTGGATAGATTGGGGAAGGCGCGGGGCCGGGGAGCTGTTTTTT.

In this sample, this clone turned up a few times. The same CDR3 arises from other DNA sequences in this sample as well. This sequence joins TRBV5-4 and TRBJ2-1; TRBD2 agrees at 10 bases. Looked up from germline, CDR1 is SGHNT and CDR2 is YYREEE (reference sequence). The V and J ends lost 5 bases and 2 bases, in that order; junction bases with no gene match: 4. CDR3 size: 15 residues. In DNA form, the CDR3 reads TGTGCCAGCAGTCGGACTAGCGGACCCTACAATGAGCAGTTCTTC. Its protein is CASSRTSGPYNEQFF.

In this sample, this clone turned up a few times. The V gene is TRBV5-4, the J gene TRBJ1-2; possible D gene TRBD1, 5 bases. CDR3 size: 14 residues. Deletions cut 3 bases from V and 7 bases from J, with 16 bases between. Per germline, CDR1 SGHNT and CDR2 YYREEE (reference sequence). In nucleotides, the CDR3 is TGTGCCAGCAGCTCCCAGGGAGGCCTAGGTGGCTACACCTTC. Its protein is CASSSQGGLGGYTF.

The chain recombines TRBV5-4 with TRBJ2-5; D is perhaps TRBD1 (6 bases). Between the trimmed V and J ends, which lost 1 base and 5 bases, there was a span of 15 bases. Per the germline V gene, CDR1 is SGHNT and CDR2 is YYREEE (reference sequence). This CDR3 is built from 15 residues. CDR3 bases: TGTGCCAGCAGCTTGAGAACAGGGTACGGGGAGACCCAGTACTTC. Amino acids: CASSLRTGYGETQYF.

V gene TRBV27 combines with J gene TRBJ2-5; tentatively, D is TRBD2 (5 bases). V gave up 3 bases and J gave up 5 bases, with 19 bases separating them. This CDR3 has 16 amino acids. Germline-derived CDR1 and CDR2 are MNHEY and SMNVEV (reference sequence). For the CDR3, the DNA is TGTGCCAGCAGTTTTAACGGGGTGACGTTTCGGGAGACCCAGTACTTC. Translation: CASSFNGVTFRETQYF.

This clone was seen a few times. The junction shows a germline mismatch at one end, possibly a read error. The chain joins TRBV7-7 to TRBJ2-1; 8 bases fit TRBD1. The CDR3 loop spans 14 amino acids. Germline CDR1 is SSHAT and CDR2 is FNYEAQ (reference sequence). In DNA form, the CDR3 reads TGTGCTAGCAGCTCATCGACAGGGGCGGATGAGCAGTTCTTC. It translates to CASSSSTGADEQFF.

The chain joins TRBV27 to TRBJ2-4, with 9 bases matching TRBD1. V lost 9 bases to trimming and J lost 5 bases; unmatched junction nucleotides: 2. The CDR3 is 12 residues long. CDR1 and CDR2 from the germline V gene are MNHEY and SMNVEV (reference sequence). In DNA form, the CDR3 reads TGTGCCAGAGGGGACAGGGAAAACATTCAGTACTTC. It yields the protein CARGDRENIQYF.

The CDR3 sequence is CATHLWEDQPQHF. The CDR3 coding sequence is TGTGCCACGCACTTATGGGAGGATCAGCCCCAGCATTTT. The chain combines TRBV6-6 with TRBJ1-5; D gene unclear. Trimming pared 10 bases from V and 5 bases from J, leaving 15 bases between. CDR1 is MNHNY and CDR2 is SVGAGI in the germline V gene (reference sequence). The CDR3 has 13 amino acids.

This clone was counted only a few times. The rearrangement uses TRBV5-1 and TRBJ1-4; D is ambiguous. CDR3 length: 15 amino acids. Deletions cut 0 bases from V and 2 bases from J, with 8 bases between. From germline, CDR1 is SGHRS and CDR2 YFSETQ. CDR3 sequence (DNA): TGCGCCAGCAGCTTGGGAGGATTCACTAATGAAAAACTGTTTTTT. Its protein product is CASSLGGFTNEKLFF.

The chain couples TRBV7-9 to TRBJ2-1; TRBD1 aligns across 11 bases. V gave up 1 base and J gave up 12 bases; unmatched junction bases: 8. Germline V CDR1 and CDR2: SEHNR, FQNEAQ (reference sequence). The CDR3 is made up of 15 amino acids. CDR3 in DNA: TGTGCCAGCAGCTTAGATAGGACAGGGGGCTTGACGCAGTTCTTC. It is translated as CASSLDRTGGLTQFF.

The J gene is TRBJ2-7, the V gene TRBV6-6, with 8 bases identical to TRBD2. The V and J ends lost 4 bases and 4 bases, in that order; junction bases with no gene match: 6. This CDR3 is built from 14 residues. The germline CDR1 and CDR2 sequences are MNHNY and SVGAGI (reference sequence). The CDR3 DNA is TGTGCCAGCAGTTCAGTAGCGGGAATTTACGAGCAGTACTTC. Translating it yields CASSSVAGIYEQYF.